This T cell receptor beta chain was sequenced during a study of blood T cells in healthy people across ages. Comments on this clonotype: As yet, its antigen is unknown.

The individuals who served as donors were healthy Caucasians living in Russia, aged about 6 to 100. PCR was performed a second time for about 7 to 12 cycles using a sample-barcoded 5' primer and a J-beta primer mix. TCRdb ran MiXCR on the 5' RACE reads and lists one entry per CDR3 protein. This sample carries about 1,500,000 distinct CDR3 sequences, roughly 27% of them seen once, and the ten largest clones take more than 6%. Study-wide findings and caveats: It was held that the diversity estimates obtained from one million T cells were underestimates. The study found more naive CD4+ cells and higher diversity in long-lived than aged donors. CMV status of donors was not determined, possibly confounding expanded clonotype changes.

The sample comprised blood. The source is a woman younger than 45 in good health.

CDR3 coding DNA: TGCAGTGCTGACAAGCGGGGCGGGACAGATACGCAGTATTTT. It specifies CSADKRGGTDTQYF. The genes are TRBV20-1 and TRBJ2-3, with 7 nucleotides matching TRBD2. The length of the CDR3 is 14 residues. Germline V gene data show CDR1 as DFQATT and CDR2 as SNEGSKA (reference sequence). Trimming removed 5 bases from V and 3 bases from J; junction bases left unmatched: 8.